The entry that follows covers one T cell receptor beta chain sequence. Its antigen is not known. This specimen belongs to a study of monozygotic twins with inflammatory bowel disease. General study findings and limits: Differing immunosuppressive treatments may have added variability to patient repertoires. Using the inverse Simpson index, IBD patients had lower TCRbeta diversity than healthy co-twins.

TCRdb re-analyzed the 5' RACE reads; it lists each CDR3 protein once, without DNA. This sample contains 400,000 or so distinct CDR3 sequences. The CDR3 extends over 14 amino acids. Germline V gene data show CDR1 as DFQATT and CDR2 as SNEGSKA (reference sequence). The sequencing input was blood. The receptor was derived from a human donor with ulcerative colitis or Crohn's disease, or a healthy co-twin of an affected twin (not recorded which). The chain carries TRBV20-1 and TRBJ1-6; with no DNA, the TCRdb D assignment of TRBD1 cannot be verified. This CDR3 is CSARGPLQDSPLHF.